These T cell receptor beta chains were read from a single sample in a study of T cells in narcolepsy. TCRdb's table, derived via immunoSEQ multiplex PCR, lists solely in-frame clones and lacks some. The repertoire holds roughly 40,000 clones, with about 85% as singletons. Source material: CD45RA- memory CD4+ T cells from PBMCs. The receptors stem from a human donor with narcolepsy. The CDR3 runs from the conserved cysteine through the conserved F or W. The order of the fields is clone size, D gene, J gene, V gene, CDR3 DNA, CDR3 protein. A D gene is named only where the DNA matches it firmly. Clone sizes are given selectively: once, few, many, or a class where the clone is expanded.

abundance: NA
d_gene: NA
j_gene: TRBJ2-3
v_gene: TRBV12-5
CDR3nt: TGTGCTAGTGGTTTGCAAACTAGCACAGATACGCAGTATTTT
CDR3aa: CASGLQTSTDTQYF

abundance: NA
d_gene: NA
j_gene: TRBJ1-6
v_gene: TRBV4-3
CDR3nt: TGCGCCAGCAGCCAAGGTTCGGGGGAATGGACCTTCTATAATTCACCCCTCCACTTT
CDR3aa: CASSQGSGEWTFYNSPLHF

abundance: NA
d_gene: TRBD2
j_gene: TRBJ2-7
v_gene: TRBV5-4
CDR3nt: TGTGCCAGCAGCAACGAAGGACTAGCGGGGGGGCTCGAGCAGTACTTC
CDR3aa: CASSNEGLAGGLEQYF

abundance: NA
d_gene: NA
j_gene: TRBJ2-1
v_gene: TRBV6-5
CDR3nt: TGTGCCAGCAGTTACTCCTATTGGTCGGACTGGCAGTTCTTC
CDR3aa: CASSYSYWSDWQFF

abundance: NA
d_gene: NA
j_gene: TRBJ2-5
v_gene: TRBV11-2
CDR3nt: TGTGCCAGCAGCTTAGATCAGCTGGGAGGGACCCAGTACTTC
CDR3aa: CASSLDQLGGTQYF

abundance: few
d_gene: NA
j_gene: TRBJ1-6
v_gene: TRBV5-8
CDR3nt: TGTGCCAGCAGCTTGGTCCTCCAGGGATCTGGTTCACCCCTCCACTTT
CDR3aa: CASSLVLQGSGSPLHF

abundance: once
d_gene: NA
j_gene: TRBJ2-7
v_gene: TRBV28
CDR3nt: TGTGCCAGCAGTTCCCCTAGACGGATCTACGAGCAGTACTTC
CDR3aa: CASSSPRRIYEQYF

abundance: NA
d_gene: NA
j_gene: TRBJ1-4
v_gene: TRBV5-6
CDR3nt: TGTGCCAGCAGCTTGGGGGCAGGGACCCGTAAGAATGAAAAACTGTTTTTT
CDR3aa: CASSLGAGTRKNEKLFF

abundance: NA
d_gene: TRBD1
j_gene: TRBJ1-1
v_gene: TRBV7-2
CDR3nt: TGTGCCAGCAGCTTGGGACAGATGAACACTGAAGCTTTCTTT
CDR3aa: CASSLGQMNTEAFF

abundance: NA
d_gene: NA
j_gene: TRBJ1-1
v_gene: TRBV19
CDR3nt: TGTGCCAGTAGTCCCCCCCCGCCCCGGGGGGGATTTGAAGCTTTCTTT
CDR3aa: CASSPPPPRGGFEAFF

abundance: NA
d_gene: NA
j_gene: TRBJ2-1
v_gene: TRBV10-3
CDR3nt: TGTGCCATCAGTGTCTCGAACTCCTACAATGAGCAGTTCTTC
CDR3aa: CAISVSNSYNEQFF

abundance: NA
d_gene: NA
j_gene: TRBJ2-3
v_gene: TRBV10-2
CDR3nt: TGCGCCAGCAGTGATCAGAAAGGACGCACAGATACGCAGTATTTT
CDR3aa: CASSDQKGRTDTQYF

abundance: NA
d_gene: TRBD2
j_gene: TRBJ2-3
v_gene: TRBV27
CDR3nt: TGTGCCAGCAGCCGGACTAGCGGCCGCACAGATACGCAGTATTTT
CDR3aa: CASSRTSGRTDTQYF

abundance: NA
d_gene: TRBD2
j_gene: TRBJ2-1
v_gene: TRBV9
CDR3nt: TGTGCCAGCAGCGTAGCTAGCGGGGGGGCTAGTGAGCAGTTCTTC
CDR3aa: CASSVASGGASEQFF

abundance: few
d_gene: NA
j_gene: TRBJ2-3
v_gene: TRBV20-1
CDR3nt: TGCAGTGTGGAGGCTCCTGGAACGCAGTATTTT
CDR3aa: CSVEAPGTQYF

abundance: NA
d_gene: NA
j_gene: TRBJ2-3
v_gene: TRBV2
CDR3nt: TGTGCCAGCAGTGAAGGGCTGTTCACAGATACGCAGTATTTT
CDR3aa: CASSEGLFTDTQYF

abundance: NA
d_gene: NA
j_gene: TRBJ2-2
v_gene: TRBV9
CDR3nt: TGTGCCAGCAGCGTAGGACAGACGAGCACCGGGGAGCTGTTTTTT
CDR3aa: CASSVGQTSTGELFF

abundance: NA
d_gene: NA
j_gene: TRBJ1-2
v_gene: TRBV27
CDR3nt: TGTGCCAGCAGTTTTCAAACAGGGACTGCTAACTATGGCTACACCTTC
CDR3aa: CASSFQTGTANYGYTF

abundance: few
d_gene: NA
j_gene: TRBJ1-6
v_gene: TRBV4-2
CDR3nt: TGTGCCAGCAGCCAAGATTCGGGACCGAATAATTCACCCCTCCACTTT
CDR3aa: CASSQDSGPNNSPLHF

abundance: NA
d_gene: TRBD2
j_gene: TRBJ2-5
v_gene: TRBV30
CDR3nt: TGTGCCTGGAGTCGTACAGGGACTAGCGGGGAGACCCAGTACTTC
CDR3aa: CAWSRTGTSGETQYF

abundance: NA
d_gene: NA
j_gene: TRBJ1-2
v_gene: TRBV25-1
CDR3nt: TGTGCCAGCAGTGAGCAGAGGGTAGGGGGCTACACCTTC
CDR3aa: CASSEQRVGGYTF

abundance: NA
d_gene: NA
j_gene: TRBJ2-5
v_gene: TRBV7-2
CDR3nt: TGTGCCAGCAGCTTAGCGAACGGGGCGGAGACCCAGTACTTC
CDR3aa: CASSLANGAETQYF

abundance: NA
d_gene: TRBD1
j_gene: TRBJ1-5
v_gene: TRBV7-9
CDR3nt: TGTGCCAGCAGCCCGGGACAGGGGGCCGCTCAGCCCCAGCATTTT
CDR3aa: CASSPGQGAAQPQHF

abundance: NA
d_gene: NA
j_gene: TRBJ2-3
v_gene: TRBV5-4
CDR3nt: TGTGCCAGCAGCACCAAAAGCGACGACGATACGCAGTATTTT
CDR3aa: CASSTKSDDDTQYF

abundance: NA
d_gene: NA
j_gene: TRBJ2-7
v_gene: TRBV30
CDR3nt: TGTGCCCAAGCAGGGGCCCGAGGCAACGAGCAATACTTC
CDR3aa: CAQAGARGNEQYF

abundance: few
d_gene: NA
j_gene: TRBJ2-7
v_gene: TRBV9
CDR3nt: TGTGCCAGCAGCCGGGGGAACAGGGGCTCCTACGAGCAGTACTTC
CDR3aa: CASSRGNRGSYEQYF

abundance: NA
d_gene: TRBD2
j_gene: TRBJ2-3
v_gene: TRBV5-6
CDR3nt: TGTGCCAGCAGCTTCGATGGACTAGGGGCCACAGATACGCAGTATTTT
CDR3aa: CASSFDGLGATDTQYF

abundance: NA
d_gene: NA
j_gene: TRBJ1-6
v_gene: TRBV7-2
CDR3nt: TGTGCCAGCAGCCCTGGCGCCGCCGGGGGACCCCTCCACTTT
CDR3aa: CASSPGAAGGPLHF

abundance: NA
d_gene: NA
j_gene: TRBJ2-3
v_gene: TRBV5-1
CDR3nt: TGCGCCAGCAGCTCACCCAGAGGGACGAATGCAAATACGCAGTATTTT
CDR3aa: CASSSPRGTNANTQYF

abundance: NA
d_gene: TRBD2
j_gene: TRBJ2-3
v_gene: TRBV5-4
CDR3nt: TGTGCCAGCAGCTTGGAAAGTAGCGGGGGGGCCGGTACGCAGTATTTT
CDR3aa: CASSLESSGGAGTQYF

abundance: NA
d_gene: TRBD1
j_gene: TRBJ1-4
v_gene: TRBV4-3
CDR3nt: TGCGCCAGCAGCCAAGAAGGGACAGGGGTAGAAAAACTGTTTTTT
CDR3aa: CASSQEGTGVEKLFF

abundance: NA
d_gene: NA
j_gene: TRBJ1-2
v_gene: TRBV9
CDR3nt: TGTGCCAGCAGCGTAGCCATAGCTAACTATGGCTACACCTTC
CDR3aa: CASSVAIANYGYTF

abundance: NA
d_gene: NA
j_gene: TRBJ2-7
v_gene: TRBV18
CDR3nt: TGTGCCAGCTCACGGGGCGGACCCTATTACGAGCAGTACTTC
CDR3aa: CASSRGGPYYEQYF

abundance: NA
d_gene: NA
j_gene: TRBJ1-4
v_gene: TRBV4-3
CDR3nt: TGCGCCAGCAGCTATACCCCCGGGACCAGGGGTGAAAAACTGTTTTTT
CDR3aa: CASSYTPGTRGEKLFF

abundance: NA
d_gene: NA
j_gene: TRBJ2-1
v_gene: TRBV21-1
CDR3nt: TGTGCCAGCAGCGAGGGGGAGAATGAGCAGTTCTTC
CDR3aa: CASSEGENEQFF

abundance: NA
d_gene: NA
j_gene: TRBJ2-7
v_gene: TRBV5-5
CDR3nt: TGTGCCAGCAGCCCCTGGGGGCTAGCGAGCTACGAGCAGTACTTC
CDR3aa: CASSPWGLASYEQYF

abundance: NA
d_gene: NA
j_gene: TRBJ1-1
v_gene: TRBV9
CDR3nt: TGTGCCAGCAGCCCGAGGGGCGGGGCGAGAAACACTGAAGCTTTCTTT
CDR3aa: CASSPRGGARNTEAFF

abundance: NA
d_gene: NA
j_gene: TRBJ2-1
v_gene: TRBV7-2
CDR3nt: TGTGCCAGCAGCCGGGGTCAGAGTAGCTCCTACAATGAGCAGTTCTTC
CDR3aa: CASSRGQSSSYNEQFF

abundance: NA
d_gene: TRBD2
j_gene: TRBJ2-3
v_gene: TRBV12-5
CDR3nt: TGTGCTAGTGGTTGGACTAGCGCGGCAGATACGCAGTATTTT
CDR3aa: CASGWTSAADTQYF

abundance: NA
d_gene: NA
j_gene: TRBJ2-3
v_gene: TRBV12-5
CDR3nt: TGTGCTAGTGGTTCCCTCCCCACAGATACGCAGTATTTT
CDR3aa: CASGSLPTDTQYF

abundance: NA
d_gene: TRBD2
j_gene: TRBJ2-3
v_gene: TRBV5-1
CDR3nt: TGCGCCAGCAGCTTCAGAGCGGGGGGGCTGGATACGCAGTATTTT
CDR3aa: CASSFRAGGLDTQYF

abundance: once
d_gene: TRBD1
j_gene: TRBJ2-7
v_gene: TRBV29-1
CDR3nt: TGCAGCGGTCAGACAGGGCCGGGGGAGCAGTACTTC
CDR3aa: CSGQTGPGEQYF

abundance: NA
d_gene: NA
j_gene: TRBJ2-3
v_gene: TRBV11-3
CDR3nt: TGTGCCAGCAGCCCCATGAGTCCTGGGGATACGCAGTATTTT
CDR3aa: CASSPMSPGDTQYF

abundance: NA
d_gene: NA
j_gene: TRBJ1-2
v_gene: TRBV6-6
CDR3nt: TGTGCCAGCAGAAAGACATTAACTAACTATGGCTACACCTTC
CDR3aa: CASRKTLTNYGYTF

abundance: once
d_gene: NA
j_gene: TRBJ1-2
v_gene: TRBV10-3
CDR3nt: TGTGCCATCAGTGATAGGGCCTCTAACTATGGCTACACCTTC
CDR3aa: CAISDRASNYGYTF

abundance: NA
d_gene: NA
j_gene: TRBJ2-2
v_gene: TRBV2
CDR3nt: TGTGCCAGCAGCGCCCCCGGGGGCGGGGGTTACACCGGGGAGCTGTTTTTT
CDR3aa: CASSAPGGGGYTGELFF

abundance: NA
d_gene: NA
j_gene: TRBJ2-7
v_gene: TRBV18
CDR3nt: TGTGCCAGCTCACCGACAGCGAATCCCTACGAGCAGTACTTC
CDR3aa: CASSPTANPYEQYF